These T cell receptor beta chains were read from a single sample in a study of T-cell reconstitution after alpha-beta-depleted transplantation in children. One entry per CDR3 protein results from TCRdb running MiXCR on the PCR reads. This table has 45,000 to 55,000 distinct CDR3 sequences, 9.2% appearing once. This material consisted of PBMCs, mostly from graft donor cells, taken 60 days after TCRalphabeta/CD19-depleted stem cell transplant. The receptors shown here come from a male patient between 2 and 10 years old who had a stem cell transplant for chronic granulomatous disease, so the T cells may come from the graft donor. Each CDR3 is given with its conserved first and last residue. A D gene is named only where the DNA matches it firmly. Clone size is not always given. Where it is, it says once, few, many or a class for expanded clones.

>TRBJ2-4|TRBD2|many|TRBV20-1
TGCAGTGCTAGAGATCCGGCTAGCGGGAAAAGTGCCAAAAACATTCAGTACTTC
CSARDPASGKSAKNIQYF
>TRBJ1-2|.|many|TRBV5-5
TGTGCCAGCAGTTTGCCGCAGGGTGGTGGCTACACCTTC
CASSLPQGGGYTF
>TRBJ2-7|.|many|TRBV21-1
TGTGCCAGCAGCACAGGATCCTCAGGGGTTTTCAATTACGAGCAGTACTTC
CASSTGSSGVFNYEQYF
>TRBJ2-7|.|many|TRBV2
TGTGCCAGCAGTGCTGTGGGGGCGGGATGGTCCTACGAGCAGTACTTC
CASSAVGAGWSYEQYF
>TRBJ2-7|.|many|TRBV20-1
TGCAGTGCTAGTGGTGGGAGCCCGGTGGAGCAGTACTTC
CSASGGSPVEQYF
>TRBJ1-2|.|.|TRBV6-4
TGTGCCAGCAGGAGGGGGGGGCCTGGCTACACCTTC
CASRRGGPGYTF
>TRBJ2-3|.|many|TRBV6-2/TRBV6-3
TGTGCCAGCATGGCGTCGCGGGGAGTGAATACGCAGTATTTT
CASMASRGVNTQYF
>TRBJ2-7|.|many|TRBV7-2
TGTGCCAGCAGCTTCTATGCGGAAGGCTCCTACGAGCAGTACTTC
CASSFYAEGSYEQYF
>TRBJ1-6|TRBD1|many|TRBV27
TGTGCCAGCAGTACAGGGGAAAATTCACCCCTCCACTTT
CASSTGENSPLHF
>TRBJ2-3|TRBD2|many|TRBV28
TGTGCCAGCAGCTGGAGCGGGAGGGCAGATACGCAGTATTTT
CASSWSGRADTQYF
>TRBJ2-2|.|many|TRBV5-1
TGCGCCAGCAGCTTGGCCGCCGGGACGCAACCCGGGGAGCTGTTTTTT
CASSLAAGTQPGELFF
>TRBJ2-1|.|many|TRBV7-8
TGTGCCAGCAGCTTAAGAAGGGGCTCCTACAATGAGCAGTTCTTC
CASSLRRGSYNEQFF
>TRBJ1-1|.|many|TRBV5-6
TGTGCCAGCAGCCTGACGGGGAACACTGAAGCTTTCTTT
CASSLTGNTEAFF
>TRBJ1-2|.|many|TRBV20-1
TGCAGTGCTAGAGAGGAGTTCAACTATGGCTACACCTTC
CSAREEFNYGYTF
>TRBJ2-1|TRBD2|many|TRBV5-1
TGCGCCAGCAGCCCGATGGGACTAGCGGGAGTCAATGAGCAGTTCTTC
CASSPMGLAGVNEQFF
>TRBJ1-4|TRBD1|many|TRBV29-1
TGCAGCGCCGGGACAGTCGTGGAAAAACTGTTTTTT
CSAGTVVEKLFF
>TRBJ2-7|TRBD1|few|TRBV7-6
TGTGCCAGCAGTTCGAGGGGGCCGGGCTACGAGCAGTACTTC
CASSSRGPGYEQYF
>TRBJ2-1|.|medium-sized|TRBV7-2
TGTGCCAGCAGCTCCCACAACTACAATGAGCAGTTCTTC
CASSSHNYNEQFF
>TRBJ2-2|.|.|TRBV4-3
TGCGCCAGCAGCCAAGATGAGAGGACCGGGGAGCTGTTTTTT
CASSQDERTGELFF
>TRBJ2-3|TRBD2|many|TRBV4-3
TGCGCCAGCAGCCATCTAAGGACTAGCGGGAGTAGTTCAGATACGCAGTATTTT
CASSHLRTSGSSSDTQYF
>TRBJ2-1|TRBD2|few|TRBV10-1
TGCGCCAGCAGTGGCGGGACTAGCGACTACAATGAGCAGTTCTTC
CASSGGTSDYNEQFF
>TRBJ2-3|.|many|TRBV10-2
TGCGCCAGCAGTGAAGACCTACGGTGGCAAAGCACAGATACGCAGTATTTT
CASSEDLRWQSTDTQYF
>TRBJ2-3|TRBD2|.|TRBV7-2
TGTGCCAGCAGCCTAAGACTAGCGGGAGTATCAGATACGCAGTATTTT
CASSLRLAGVSDTQYF
>TRBJ1-1|TRBD1|many|TRBV3-1
TGTGCCAGCAGCCAAGGGACAGGGAACACTGAAGCTTTCTTT
CASSQGTGNTEAFF
>TRBJ2-7|.|many|TRBV6-2/TRBV6-3
TGTGCCAGCACGGGCACGGACAGCTCCTACGAGCAGTACTTC
CASTGTDSSYEQYF
>TRBJ2-3|.|many|TRBV4-2
TGTGCCAGCAGCCAAGATACGGCGGGATCAAGCACAGATACGCAGTATTTT
CASSQDTAGSSTDTQYF
>TRBJ2-7|TRBD2|many|TRBV20-1
TGCAGTGCTAGAGACTCATCTAGCGGGAGAAGCGAGCAGTACTTC
CSARDSSSGRSEQYF
>TRBJ2-1|TRBD2|many|TRBV12-3/TRBV12-4
TGTGCCAGCCCCCTAGCGGGCCCCTATGGGCAGTTCTTC
CASPLAGPYGQFF
>TRBJ2-5|.|many|TRBV5-1
TGCGCCAGCAGCTTATCTACAGGACAGCAAGAGACCCAGTACTTC
CASSLSTGQQETQYF
>TRBJ2-3|.|many|TRBV25-1
TGTGCCAGCAGTGTGCAGGGCTTGACAGATACGCAGTATTTT
CASSVQGLTDTQYF
>TRBJ2-5|TRBD1|few|TRBV7-9
TGTGCCAGCAGCCGAGGGGTGCGACAGGGAGACCAGTACTTC
CASSRGVRQGDQYF
>TRBJ2-7|.|many|TRBV27
TGTGCCAGCAGTTTATCCACGGACTCCTACGAGCAGTACTTC
CASSLSTDSYEQYF
>TRBJ2-7|.|many|TRBV7-2
TGTGCCAGCAGCCTTGGCCGGGACCCCGACTACGAGCAGTACTTC
CASSLGRDPDYEQYF
>TRBJ1-2|.|few|TRBV5-1
TGCGCCAGCAGCTCCGGACAGCCCGGGTACTATGGCTACACCTTC
CASSSGQPGYYGYTF
>TRBJ2-2|TRBD1|many|TRBV6-1
TGTGCCAGCAGCGGTCGGGACAGACACACCGGGGAGCTGTTTTTT
CASSGRDRHTGELFF
>TRBJ2-2|TRBD2|.|TRBV4-3
TGCGCCAGCAGCCAGGGACTAGCGGGAGTTACCGGGGAGCTGTTTTTT
CASSQGLAGVTGELFF
>TRBJ2-7|TRBD1|.|TRBV20-1
TGCAGTGCTAGGGGACAGGGAGTGTACGAGCAGTACTTC
CSARGQGVYEQYF
>TRBJ2-7|.|.|TRBV21-1
TGTGCCAGCAGCAAAGTTGTCAGGGTTCATTACGAGCAGTACTTC
CASSKVVRVHYEQYF
>TRBJ2-1|TRBD1|many|TRBV5-1
TGCGCCAGCAGCACGTCCCGGGACAGGGGATCATACAATGAGCAGTTCTTC
CASSTSRDRGSYNEQFF
>TRBJ1-6|.|many|TRBV20-1
TGCAGTGCCCACGGAGGGACTCGGTCGTACCGCTATAATTCACCCCTCCACTTT
CSAHGGTRSYRYNSPLHF
>TRBJ2-7|.|.|TRBV11-2
TGTGCCAGCAGCTTAAGGCAGGGGTCGGCCTACGAGCAGTACTTC
CASSLRQGSAYEQYF
>TRBJ1-4|.|many|TRBV2
TGTGCCAGCCTCGGACGGAGGGCGCATGAAAAACTGTTTTTT
CASLGRRAHEKLFF
>TRBJ2-1|.|many|TRBV11-3
TGTGCCAGCAGCTTAGAACCCGAGGAACCCTACAATGAGCAGTTCTTC
CASSLEPEEPYNEQFF
>TRBJ2-1|TRBD2|many|TRBV7-2
TGTGCCAGCAGCCGTAGGCTAGCGGACGTCAATGAGCAGTTCTTC
CASSRRLADVNEQFF
>TRBJ2-1|.|many|TRBV7-9
TGTGCCAGCAGCCACCTAGCGGGCAGGGGGGATGAGCAGTTCTTC
CASSHLAGRGDEQFF
>TRBJ2-7|TRBD1|many|TRBV15
TGTGCCACCAGCAGAGGCAGGGGGACCTACGAGCAGTACTTC
CATSRGRGTYEQYF
>TRBJ2-2|.|many|TRBV4-3
TGCGCCAGCAGCCAAGAATATCGATTGACCGGGGAGCTGTTTTTT
CASSQEYRLTGELFF
>TRBJ2-3|.|many|TRBV28
TGTGCCAGCAGGGGGAGGGGGACCAACACAGATACGCAGTATTTT
CASRGRGTNTDTQYF
>TRBJ2-3|.|many|TRBV12-3/TRBV12-4
TGTGCCAGCAGTTTCGATGCGGGGAGACGCACAGATACGCAGTATTTT
CASSFDAGRRTDTQYF
>TRBJ1-1|.|many|TRBV18
TGTGCCAGCTCCTCACTTAGAATCCCTGAAGCTTTCTTT
CASSSLRIPEAFF
>TRBJ2-7|.|few|TRBV7-9
TGTGCCAGCAGCCCCCCAGGGGGGCTAGTTTACGAGCAGTACTTC
CASSPPGGLVYEQYF
>TRBJ2-5|.|many|TRBV5-1
TGCGCCAGCAGCTTGAGTGGTGGGCCCGGGGCCGATCAAGAGACCCAGTACTTC
CASSLSGGPGADQETQYF
>TRBJ2-7|.|many|TRBV20-1
TGCAGTGCTTTACCCCCCCAGGGCTACGAGCAGTACTTC
CSALPPQGYEQYF
>TRBJ2-5|.|many|TRBV28
TGTGCCAGCACCCGGCCTGAGGGGGTAGGGGAGACCCAGTACTTC
CASTRPEGVGETQYF
>TRBJ2-7|TRBD2|.|TRBV12-3/TRBV12-4
TGTACCTGCAGTTTCAGCGGGAGGCCCTTAAGGAGCTCCTACGAGCAGTACTTC
CTCSFSGRPLRSSYEQYF